The TCR beta chain under discussion was sequenced for a study of shared clonotypes between healthy human individuals. Turning to the study itself: Aged between 18 and 49, the donors were a couple of women and a few men. CD4 naive and CD4 memory each took three plates per donor, while CD8 naive took two and CD8 memory one. Findings and limits, study-wide: Researchers sampled blood only, noting tissue repertoires likely differ.

Each replicate PCR on the sorted subsets used roughly 210 ng DNA (around 30,000 T cell genomes). TCRdb's copy holds only in-frame clones and misses some; the assay was immunoSEQ multiplex PCR. The table lists approximately 2,000,000 clones, around 90% of them singletons. Germline V gene data show CDR1 as MDHEN and CDR2 as SYDVKM. The CDR3 extends over 14 amino acids. The V and J ends lost 6 bases and 7 bases, in that order; junction bases with no gene match: 10. As for this clone: What it binds is not known.

Input material: naive CD4+ T cells from PBMCs. This sample's subset: CD45RA+ positively selected. The rearrangement uses TRBV28 and TRBJ2-7; TRBD1 matches 9 bases. The receptor comes from a man between 18 and 29 years old in good health. Some clones in this sample may be carry-over from other donors' samples. CDR3 amino acids: CASRGGQGPLEQYF. CDR3 nucleotide sequence: TGTGCCAGCAGGGGCGGACAGGGGCCGCTTGAGCAGTACTTC.